This entry lists 11 T cell receptor beta chains sequenced from one sample in a study of T cell repertoires in cytomegalovirus infection (dated by TCRdb to 2018 to 2020). The sequencer was an Illumina HiSeq 1500. Clones were called with MiXCR by TCRdb after fastp trimmed the public reads at Q25, and only in-frame beta chains were retained. Rows with a matching CDR3 protein are joined into one entry that keeps the most common DNA and genes. The sample table lists some 270,000 distinct CDR3 sequences, approximately 15% of them with a count of one. The ten largest clones capture around half of the sample. Input material: CD8+ T cells from PBMCs. The receptors here all came from a human donor in good health (CMV status not recorded). Some clones in this sample may be carry-over from other donors' samples.

The table lists this clonotype with many counts. The genes are TRBV11-2 and TRBJ1-1; D gene unclear. Trimming removed 0 bases from V and 1 base from J, with 12 bases in between. Germline CDR1 SGHAT, CDR2 FQNNGV. The CDR3 is 16 residues long. The CDR3, as DNA: TGTGCCAGCAGCTTAGAGGCGGACCTCTGGAACACTGAAGCTTTCTTT. It is translated as CASSLEADLWNTEAFF.

This clonotype came up many times. V gene TRBV7-6 combines with J gene TRBJ2-1, with a possible D match to TRBD1 (6 bases). Germline CDR1 reads SGHVS; CDR2 reads FNYEAQ. The CDR3 covers 15 residues. Trimming removed 8 bases from V and 6 bases from J, with 20 bases in between. Written as DNA, the CDR3 is TGTGCCAGCTCTACCGGGGACACCGGTGGCAATGAGCAGTTCTTC. It is translated as CASSTGDTGGNEQFF. Filled out from reference TRBV7-6 and TRBJ2-1, the complete variable domain reads GAGVSQSPRYKVTKRGQDVALRCDPISGHVSLYWYRQALGQGPEFLTYFNYEAQQDKSGLPNDRFSAERPEGSISTLTIQRTEQRDSAMYRCASSTGDTGGNEQFFGPGTRLTVL.

This chain links TRBV4-1 with TRBJ2-2; D is possibly TRBD2 (6 bases). Germline CDR1 is MGHRA and CDR2 is YSYEKL. Trimming removed 3 bases at V and 5 bases at J, with 13 bases between. The CDR3 extends over 15 amino acids. For the CDR3, the DNA is TGCGCCAGCAGCCAGTTGGGACTCCCTACCGGGGAGCTGTTTTTT. It translates to CASSQLGLPTGELFF.

There are a few counts of this clonotype. This chain joins TRBV6-5 and TRBJ2-5; no firm D call. Between the trimmed V and J ends, which lost 3 bases and 4 bases, there was a span of 9 bases. Germline values: CDR1 MNHEY, CDR2 SVGAGI. The CDR3 has 13 residues. The CDR3 sequence is CASSYGWGETQYF. In DNA, the CDR3 is TGTGCCAGCAGTTATGGTTGGGGAGAGACCCAGTACTTC.

The V and J genes are TRBV3-1 and TRBJ1-2; no reliable D call. The ends were cut back, 0 bases at V and 0 bases at J, with 14 bases in the middle. Germline V gene data show CDR1 as LGHDT and CDR2 as YNNKEL (reference sequence). This CDR3 region has 17 residues. The CDR3 coding sequence is TGTGCCAGCAGCCAAGATAGTCGAAGCCACGCTAACTATGGCTACACCTTC. Translated, it gives CASSQDSRSHANYGYTF.

This clonotype was picked up many times. The CDR3 loop is CASSSRVTDGYTF. The CDR3, as DNA: TGTGCCAGCAGCTCCAGGGTTACGGACGGCTACACCTTC. The chain uses TRBV7-6 and TRBJ1-2, with D possibly being TRBD1 (5 bases). Germline-derived CDR1 and CDR2 are SGHVS and FNYEAQ. CDR3 size: 13 residues. The V end lost 4 bases, the J end lost 8 bases, and 14 bases lay between the germline ends.

The V call is TRBV27, the J call TRBJ2-7; 10 bases map to TRBD2. CDR1 and CDR2 (germline): MNHEY, SMNVEV (reference sequence). The V segment lost 6 bases and the J segment 6 bases; nucleotides outside the gene matches: 5. The CDR3 is made up of 13 amino acids. The CDR3 loop reads CASRKAGGTEQYF. The CDR3 DNA sequence: TGTGCCAGCAGAAAAGCGGGGGGGACCGAGCAGTACTTC.

Concerning this clonotype: A clone one base away is much larger, so this may be a read error. The rearrangement uses TRBV7-8 and TRBJ2-2, with D perhaps matching TRBD1 (6 bases). The germline gives CDR1 SGHVS, CDR2 FQNEAQ. V was clipped by 6 bases and J by 2 bases, with 13 bases between them. This CDR3 has 15 amino acids. This CDR3 is CASSLQGLNTGELFF. In DNA, the CDR3 is TGTGCCAGCAGTTTACAGGGCTTAAACACCGGGGAGCTGTTTTTT.

At least ten counts were recorded for this clonotype. The chain recombines TRBV7-2 with TRBJ2-7; D is unresolved. The V and J ends lost 0 bases and 2 bases respectively, with 8 bases between them. CDR3 length: 14 amino acids. Germline CDR1 reads SGHTA; CDR2 reads FQGNSA. The CDR3 bases are TGTGCCAGCAGCTTAGCAGACGGCACCTACGAGCAGTACTTC. As protein: CASSLADGTYEQYF.

V and J are TRBV12-3 or TRBV12-4 and TRBJ1-1; D remains unclear. V lost 6 bases, J lost 0 bases, and 11 bases lay in between. The CDR3 has 14 amino acids. The CDR3 DNA sequence: TGTGCCAGCAGAAATGGACCGCTGAACACTGAAGCTTTCTTT. Translating it yields CASRNGPLNTEAFF.

This sequence joins TRBV23-1 and TRBJ2-5; no clear D. TRBV23-1 is given ORF status, its function remaining uncertain. The CDR3 contains 14 residues. Trimming pared 2 bases from V and 4 bases from J, leaving 11 bases between. The CDR3 spells CASSQGSSRETQYF. The CDR3 DNA is TGCGCCAGCAGTCAAGGAAGCAGCCGAGAGACCCAGTACTTC.